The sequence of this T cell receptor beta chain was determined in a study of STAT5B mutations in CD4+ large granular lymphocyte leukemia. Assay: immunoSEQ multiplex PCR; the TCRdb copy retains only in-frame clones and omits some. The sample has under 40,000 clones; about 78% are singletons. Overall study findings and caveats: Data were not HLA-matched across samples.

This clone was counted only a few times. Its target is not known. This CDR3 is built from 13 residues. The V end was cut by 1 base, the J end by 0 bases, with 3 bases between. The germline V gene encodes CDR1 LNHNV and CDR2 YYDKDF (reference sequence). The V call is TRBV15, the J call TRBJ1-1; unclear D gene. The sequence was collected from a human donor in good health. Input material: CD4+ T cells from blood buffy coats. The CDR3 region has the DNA TGTGCCACCAGCAGAGGGATGAACACTGAAGCTTTCTTT. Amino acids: CATSRGMNTEAFF. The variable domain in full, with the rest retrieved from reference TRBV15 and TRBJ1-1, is DAMVIQNPRYQVTQFGKPVTLSCSQTLNHNVMYWYQQKSSQAPKLLFHYYDKDFNNEADTPDNFQSRRPNTSFCFLDIRSPGLGDTAMYLCATSRGMNTEAFFGQGTRLTVV.